These 21 T cell receptor beta chains were sequenced from one sample in a study of identical twins. TCRdb analysed the 5' RACE reads with MiXCR anew, one entry per CDR3 protein. In the table there are some 500,000 distinct CDR3 sequences, roughly an eighth of which are singletons. This sample was also put to use in a study of yellow fever vaccine responses in identical twins.

The sample taken for sequencing was CD4+ T cells sorted from blood. These TCRs come from a woman aged 18-35 years in good health.

V is TRBV23-1 and J is TRBJ2-3, with 7 positions matching TRBD2. TRBV23-1 is an open reading frame whose function is uncertain. The CDR3 runs 19 residues. V shed 3 bases and J 0 bases; nucleotides not matched to a gene: 15. The CDR3 DNA sequence: TGCGCCAGCAGTCACCATTGCGATAACGGGGGGAACAGCACAGATACGCAGTATTTT. Its translation is CASSHHCDNGGNSTDTQYF.

This clonotype occurred many times. V gene TRBV20-1 combines with J gene TRBJ2-5; D not resolved. The germline V and J ends were trimmed by 0 bases and 1 base, with 15 bases remaining between them. CDR3 length: 16 amino acids. CDR1 and CDR2 (germline): DFQATT, SNEGSKA (reference sequence). The CDR3 is CSARDLATVLQETQYF. In nucleotides, the CDR3 is TGCAGTGCTAGAGATCTTGCCACGGTTCTCCAAGAGACCCAGTACTTC.

This clonotype was counted a few times. The CDR3: CAWSVERAGGANVLTF. The CDR3 DNA reads as TGTGCCTGGAGTGTGGAAAGGGCGGGAGGGGCCAACGTCCTGACTTTC. The gene calls are TRBV30 and TRBJ2-6; D might be TRBD2 (6 bases). The V gene lost 0 bases and the J gene lost 4 bases, with 13 bases spanning the gap. The CDR3 covers 16 residues. In germline, CDR1 is GTSNPN, CDR2 SVGIG (reference sequence).

The genes are TRBV9 and TRBJ2-7; 7 nucleotides match TRBD2. After removal of 4 bases from V and 0 bases from J, the junction contained 7 bases not matched to a gene. The CDR3 has 15 residues. The germline V gene has CDR1 SGDLS and CDR2 YYNGEE. The CDR3: CASSPTGGPSYEQYF. The CDR3 DNA reads TGTGCCAGCAGCCCTACGGGGGGTCCCTCCTACGAGCAGTACTTC. Based on the CDR3 plus reference TRBV9 and TRBJ2-7, the full variable domain is DSGVTQTPKHLITATGQRVTLRCSPRSGDLSVYWYQQSLDQGLQFLIQYYNGEERAKGNILERFSAQQFPDLHSELNLSSLELGDSALYFCASSPTGGPSYEQYFGPGTRLTVT.

The chain links TRBV7-6 to TRBJ2-7, with TRBD2 matching over 13 bases. Trimming at V came to 5 bases and at J to 2 bases, leaving 12 bases not matched to a gene. Germline CDR1 SGHVS, CDR2 FNYEAQ. This CDR3 is 18 amino acids long. CDR3 in amino acids: CASSPYGLTSGGTYEQYF. The CDR3 DNA follows: TGTGCCAGCAGCCCCTACGGTTTGACTAGCGGGGGGACCTACGAGCAGTACTTC.

This clonotype appeared a few times. The chain's CDR3 is CSARGPGEQETQYF. The CDR3 nucleotides read TGCAGTGCTAGAGGTCCGGGAGAACAAGAGACCCAGTACTTC. The chain carries TRBV20-1 and TRBJ2-5; TRBD2 might be the D (6 bases). The CDR3 totals 14 residues. The germline gives CDR1 DFQATT, CDR2 SNEGSKA (reference sequence). V lost 1 base to trimming and J lost 2 bases, with 11 bases between them.

This clonotype was seen many times. The CDR3 is CASSLEGGTEAFF. CDR3 sequence (DNA): TGTGCCAGCAGCTTAGAAGGGGGCACTGAAGCTTTCTTT. The chain uses TRBV7-2 and TRBJ1-1; perhaps TRBD1 as D (6 bases). This CDR3 has 13 residues. Trimming stripped 1 base from V and 4 bases from J, with 7 bases between. The germline V gene encodes CDR1 SGHTA and CDR2 FQGNSA.

V and J are TRBV6-2 or TRBV6-3 and TRBJ2-1; 11 bases align to TRBD2. CDR3 size: 16 residues. The V segment lost 6 bases and the J segment 7 bases; nucleotides outside the gene matches: 11. In germline, CDR1 is MNHEY, CDR2 SVGEGT. Here the CDR3 reads CASRGIAGGPGNEQFF. DNA of the CDR3: TGTGCCAGCAGGGGGATAGCGGGAGGGCCAGGGAATGAGCAGTTCTTC.

This clonotype showed up just a few times. The CDR3 protein is CASSPAGGGGARDTQYF. DNA of the CDR3: TGTGCCAGCAGTCCCGCTGGGGGCGGGGGGGCCCGAGATACGCAGTATTTT. V gene TRBV6-1 combines with J gene TRBJ2-3, with 9 bases identical to TRBD2. The CDR3 length is 17 residues. In germline, CDR1 is MNHNS, CDR2 SASEGT. The ends lost 5 bases at V and 5 bases at J; junction bases unmatched: 14.

This clonotype has at least ten counts. J is TRBJ2-7 and V is TRBV12-3 or TRBV12-4; 11 bases agree with TRBD2. The CDR3 runs 14 residues. J gave up 2 bases and V 8 bases, and 5 bases lay outside the gene matches. CDR3 DNA sequence: TGTGCCAGCTCCCTTAGCGGGAGGGCCTACGAGCAGTACTTC. Translated, it gives CASSLSGRAYEQYF.

This clonotype was counted between two and nine times. This chain joins TRBV7-9 and TRBJ2-5, with D tentatively TRBD1 (6 bases). Per germline, CDR1 SEHNR and CDR2 FQNEAQ (reference sequence). The length of the CDR3 is 13 residues. Trimming removed 6 bases at V and 5 bases at J, with 13 bases between. CDR3 in amino acids: CASSPGALETQYF. DNA for the CDR3: TGTGCCAGCAGTCCAGGGGCCCTGGAGACCCAGTACTTC.

This clonotype showed up many times. The V call is TRBV7-2, the J call TRBJ2-7; TRBD2 might be the D (5 bases). This CDR3 region has 14 residues. The germline V gene encodes CDR1 SGHTA and CDR2 FQGNSA. V shed 5 bases and J shed 2 bases, with 13 bases lying between them. CDR3 region: CASSTSGKTYEQYF. The CDR3 nucleotides read TGTGCCAGCAGCACTTCCGGGAAAACCTACGAGCAGTACTTC.

The rearrangement links TRBV4-2 to TRBJ2-2; D unclear. V lost 5 bases and J 1 base, leaving 11 bases between the germline ends. The germline gives CDR1 LGHNA, CDR2 YNFKEQ. The CDR3 has 15 residues. CDR3 nucleotides: TGTGCCAGCAGCAGGGCAGAGAAGAACACCGGGGAGCTGTTTTTT. Residues: CASSRAEKNTGELFF.

This clonotype has more than one count but fewer than ten. The V and J genes are TRBV3-1 and TRBJ2-3; D is undetermined. Germline CDR1 and CDR2: LGHDT and YNNKEL (reference sequence). The CDR3 loop spans 17 amino acids. The V gene lost 1 base and the J gene lost 0 bases, with 14 bases spanning the gap. The CDR3 region has the DNA TGTGCCAGCAGCCAAGTAGGATCAGTGCGGAGCACAGATACGCAGTATTTT. Protein: CASSQVGSVRSTDTQYF.

This clonotype showed up just a few times. The genes are TRBV6-5 and TRBJ2-6; the match to TRBD1 covers 8 bases. Germline assignment: CDR1 MNHEY and CDR2 SVGAGI. V was clipped by 2 bases and J by 2 bases; unmatched bases: 2. The CDR3 is made up of 16 amino acids. DNA for the CDR3: TGTGCCAGCAGTTACACGACAGGGGCTGGGGCCAACGTCCTGACTTTC. The encoded protein is CASSYTTGAGANVLTF.

V is TRBV3-1 and J is TRBJ2-1; a weak D match, TRBD2 (6 bases). Germline CDR1 LGHDT, CDR2 YNNKEL (reference sequence). Trimming removed 1 base from V and 15 bases from J, with 13 bases in between. The CDR3 sequence is 12 residues long. CDR3 in DNA: TGTGCCAGCAGCCAAGTCGAACGGGAGACGTTCTTC. Its translation is CASSQVERETFF.

The chain carries TRBV14 and TRBJ2-3, with D perhaps TRBD2 (6 bases). The V gene's germline CDR1 is SGHDN and CDR2 FVKESK. The CDR3 is 15 amino acids. V was clipped by 2 bases and J by 5 bases, with 14 bases between them. CDR3 bases: TGTGCCAGCAGCCAAACCCAACCCGGGGGAGATACGCAGTATTTT. It yields the protein CASSQTQPGGDTQYF.

The chain carries TRBV7-6 and TRBJ2-7, with a possible D match to TRBD1 (6 bases). This CDR3 has 14 residues. Trimming stripped 5 bases from V and 2 bases from J, with 13 bases between. Germline CDR1 SGHVS, CDR2 FNYEAQ. CDR3 sequence reads: CASSPGTQTYEQYF. The CDR3 nucleotides are TGTGCCAGCAGCCCCGGGACACAGACCTACGAGCAGTACTTC. The variable domain in full, with the rest retrieved from reference TRBV7-6 and TRBJ2-7, is GAGVSQSPRYKVTKRGQDVALRCDPISGHVSLYWYRQALGQGPEFLTYFNYEAQQDKSGLPNDRFSAERPEGSISTLTIQRTEQRDSAMYRCASSPGTQTYEQYFGPGTRLTVT.

This clonotype occurred a few times. J is TRBJ2-1 and V is TRBV11-2; 11 bases fit TRBD2. The CDR3 is made up of 19 amino acids. V lost 1 base, J lost 0 bases, and 8 bases stayed unmatched. The germline V gene has CDR1 SGHAT and CDR2 FQNNGV. CDR3 in amino acids: CASSLVASGGYSSYNEQFF. In DNA form, the CDR3 reads TGTGCCAGCAGCTTAGTGGCTAGCGGGGGGTATAGCTCCTACAATGAGCAGTTCTTC. Full variable domain (missing parts from reference TRBV11-2 and TRBJ2-1): EAGVAQSPRYKIIEKRQSVAFWCNPISGHATLYWYQQILGQGPKLLIQFQNNGVVDDSQLPKDRFSAERLKGVDSTLKIQPAKLEDSAVYLCASSLVASGGYSSYNEQFFGPGTRLTVL.

This clonotype came up a few times. The chain's CDR3 is CASSVQGGTEAFF. In DNA form, the CDR3 reads TGTGCCAGCTCAGTACAGGGAGGCACTGAAGCTTTCTTT. The chain joins TRBV18 to TRBJ1-1; possible D gene TRBD1, 6 bases. Germline V gene sequence: CDR1 KGHSH, CDR2 LQKENI. Trimming left V 5 bases short and J 4 bases short, with 11 bases between. This CDR3 spans 13 amino acids.

This chain connects TRBV6-5 to TRBJ2-3; D possibly corresponds to TRBD1 (5 bases). Germline V gene lookup returns CDR1 MNHEY and CDR2 SVGAGI. V shed 2 bases and J shed 5 bases, with 11 bases lying between them. The length of the CDR3 is 14 residues. The CDR3 sequence: CASSYGERGDTQYF. CDR3 nucleotides: TGTGCCAGCAGTTACGGGGAAAGGGGAGATACGCAGTATTTT.